The clone carrying this T cell receptor beta chain was observed many times. Its specificity is unknown. This sample is drawn from a study of T cells in Graves' hyperthyroidism and ophthalmopathy. Notes on the study in general: Expanded thyroid clonotypes (above 0.001) were mostly also found in blood.

The authors deemed Graves' hyperthyroidism stable absent ophthalmopathy progression within 18 months. Each 10 ml fresh peripheral blood draw supplied the PBMCs. RNA transcripts yielded amplified TCR beta CDR3 regions. With the HTBI primer set, the TCR CDR3 went through a first round of RT-PCR. TCRdb passed the multiplex PCR reads through MiXCR, listing each CDR3 protein once. This sample has hundreds of thousands of distinct CDR3 sequences, with roughly 15% found just once. The V segment lost 3 bases and the J segment 0 bases; nucleotides outside the gene matches: 9. CDR1 SGHAT and CDR2 FQNNGV come from the germline V gene. The CDR3 runs to 17 residues.

The clonotype was recovered from a woman under 30 with Graves' hyperthyroidism. The chain joins TRBV11-2 to TRBJ2-7; TRBD2 matches at 9 bases. Material: blood. CDR3: CASSLTAGGLSSYEQYF. In nucleotides, the CDR3 is TGTGCCAGCAGCTTGACAGCGGGAGGCCTGAGCTCCTACGAGCAGTACTTC. Drawing the rest from reference TRBV11-2 and TRBJ2-7, the complete variable domain is EAGVAQSPRYKIIEKRQSVAFWCNPISGHATLYWYQQILGQGPKLLIQFQNNGVVDDSQLPKDRFSAERLKGVDSTLKIQPAKLEDSAVYLCASSLTAGGLSSYEQYFGPGTRLTVT.